The T cell receptor beta chain under discussion was sequenced for a study of cytomegalovirus exposure and HLA in healthy donors. This clone showed up just once. Its antigen is undetermined. PCR was performed using 60 Vbeta and 13 Jbeta primers. Only in-frame clones appear in the TCRdb table, and some are missing; sequencing was by immunoSEQ multiplex PCR. Among around 120,000 clones, about 76% were seen once, and the ten largest hold around 0.7%. Broader study findings: Sequencing depth roughly uniform across donors was assumed in presence/absence analyses.

Trimming took 3 bases from V and 15 from J, leaving 12 bases between them. The CDR3 is made up of 11 amino acids. The V gene's germline CDR1 is MNHNS and CDR2 SASEGT. The sample was PBMCs. V is TRBV6-1 and J is TRBJ1-5, with D unclear. The clonotype was recovered from a young man in good health and CMV-seronegative. DNA of the CDR3: TGTGCCAGCAGTGAGGACTATCAGCCGCATTTT. Residues: CASSEDYQPHF.